This T cell receptor beta chain was observed in a study of regulatory T cells in long-lasting Graves disease. This sample's time point: persistent/refractory GD, antithyroid drugs over 5 years with positive TRAb. PBMC RNA was the source of the TCR library. EDTA tubes held 9 to 10 milliliters of peripheral blood from each patient. With 0 bases removed from V and 5 bases from J, the gap between germline ends came to 2 bases. Germline V gene lookup returns CDR1 LGHDT and CDR2 YNNKEL (reference sequence). The CDR3 is 12 residues long. TCR beta libraries were built with iRepertoire HTBI primers and Arm-PCR of CDR3 regions. Each CDR3 protein is one row after TCRdb ran MiXCR on the multiplex PCR reads. The profile shows 600,000 to 800,000 distinct CDR3 sequences, 25% to 30% of them singletons. There are a few counts of this clonotype. It is likely a read error: a sequence one base away is far more abundant.

Specimen: peripheral blood mononuclear cells (PBMCs), collected when the disease was refractory, from a patient treated with antithyroid drugs. The chain combines TRBV3-1 with TRBJ1-5; D uncertain. The clonotype originates from a female donor with Graves disease. The CDR3 sequence is CASSQEDQPQHF. The DNA of the CDR3 is TGTGCCAGCAGCCAAGAGGATCAGCCCCAGCATTTT.